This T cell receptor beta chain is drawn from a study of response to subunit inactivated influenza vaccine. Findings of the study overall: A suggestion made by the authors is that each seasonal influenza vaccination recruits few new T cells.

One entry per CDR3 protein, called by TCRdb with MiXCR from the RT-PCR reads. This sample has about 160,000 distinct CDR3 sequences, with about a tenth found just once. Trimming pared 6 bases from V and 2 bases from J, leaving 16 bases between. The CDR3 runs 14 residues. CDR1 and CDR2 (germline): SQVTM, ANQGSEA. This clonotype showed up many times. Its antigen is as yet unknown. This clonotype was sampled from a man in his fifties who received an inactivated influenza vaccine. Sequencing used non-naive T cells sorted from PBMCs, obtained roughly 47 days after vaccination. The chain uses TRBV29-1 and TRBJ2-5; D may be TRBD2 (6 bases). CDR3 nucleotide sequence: TGCAGCGTAACTGGGGGGATGTGGCAAGAGACCCAGTACTTC. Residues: CSVTGGMWQETQYF.